Listed below are T cell receptor beta chains from one sample, sequenced in a study of T-cell reconstitution after alpha-beta-depleted transplantation in children. From the PCR reads, TCRdb called clonotypes with MiXCR, one entry per CDR3 protein. The sample shows 230,000 or so distinct CDR3 sequences, around 9.7% of them seen only once. The sequencing here drew on PBMCs from the stem cell graft donor, taken from the stem cell graft. The receptors here all came from a human donor who donated a stem cell graft to a child with SCID. Each CDR3 is given with its conserved first and last residue.

V gene	J gene	CDR3 protein
TRBV6-4	TRBJ2-3	CASSDSTSGGDTQYF
TRBV7-9	TRBJ1-6	CASSPPTGQGNSPLHF
TRBV7-2	TRBJ1-2	CASSSYRGGQYGYTF
TRBV5-5	TRBJ2-7	CASSLVLYEQYF
TRBV19	TRBJ2-3	CASSSRDSPTDTQYF
TRBV6-8	TRBJ1-6	CASSRTGEDSPLHF
TRBV5-1	TRBJ2-1	CATSKVTGYNEQFF
TRBV20-1	TRBJ1-5	CSARHKGFGAPRSQPQHF
TRBV7-8	TRBJ2-7	CASSFAPTHEQYF
TRBV7-2	TRBJ2-5	CASSLGRSKGQYF
TRBV5-1	TRBJ1-1	CASRDSLNTEAFF
TRBV27	TRBJ1-2	CASSLSYSKRYYGYTF
TRBV20-1	TRBJ1-5	CSASDRGEGNQPQHF
TRBV29-1	TRBJ2-7	CSVVLGQGGFEQYF
TRBV3-1	TRBJ1-1	CASSQADKEALAFF
TRBV27	TRBJ1-6	CASSPRTGGPVESPLHF
TRBV4-1	TRBJ2-5	CASSQISGLAGPSHF
TRBV7-9	TRBJ1-1	CASSRENTEAFF
TRBV5-4	TRBJ1-2	CASSLSSLNYGYTF
TRBV27	TRBJ2-1	CASSQWDSRSVNEQFF
TRBV7-8	TRBJ2-3	CASSLGQYTDTQYF
TRBV11-2	TRBJ2-3	CASRGVSTDTQYF
TRBV5-1	TRBJ2-6	CASSLRPREAGANVLTF
TRBV20-1	TRBJ1-5	CSAGRGEGAQHF
TRBV6-2/TRBV6-3	TRBJ2-6	CASSAGSSGANVLTF
TRBV5-5	TRBJ2-5	CASSSSGTLRDF
TRBV21-1	TRBJ2-1	CASSKGARRGLPYNEQFF
TRBV28	TRBJ1-5	CASSLHPDRTYSNQPQHF